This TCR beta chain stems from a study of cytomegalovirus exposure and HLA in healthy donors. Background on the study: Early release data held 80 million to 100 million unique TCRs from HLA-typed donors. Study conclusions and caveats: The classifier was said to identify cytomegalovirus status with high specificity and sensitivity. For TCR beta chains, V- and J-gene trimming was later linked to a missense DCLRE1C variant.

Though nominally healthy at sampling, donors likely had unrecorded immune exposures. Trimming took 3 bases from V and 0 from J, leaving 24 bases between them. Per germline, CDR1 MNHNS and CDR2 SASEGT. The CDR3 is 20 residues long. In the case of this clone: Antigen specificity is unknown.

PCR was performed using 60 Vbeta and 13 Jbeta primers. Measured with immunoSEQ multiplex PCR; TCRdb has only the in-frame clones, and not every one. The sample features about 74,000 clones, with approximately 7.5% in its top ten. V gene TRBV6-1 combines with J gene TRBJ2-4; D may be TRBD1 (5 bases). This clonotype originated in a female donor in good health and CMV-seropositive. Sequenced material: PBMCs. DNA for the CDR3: TGTGCCAGCAGTGATCTTCCGGACACCCGAACCCCCATAGCCAAAAACATTCAGTACTTC. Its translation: CASSDLPDTRTPIAKNIQYF.